This record looks at one T cell receptor beta chain sequence and its context. Its target is unknown. This CDR3 has 15 amino acids. V shed 6 bases and J 2 bases; nucleotides not matched to a gene: 4. The germline V gene encodes CDR1 MNHEY and CDR2 SVGAGI. Clones were sequenced by immunoSEQ multiplex PCR, and TCRdb holds only the in-frame ones, with some missing. The profile shows about 37,000 clones, around 66% of them singletons. The record originates from a study of vaccination effects on CD4 cells after COVID-19. Viral peptide pool expansion of antigen-specific CD4+ T cells preceded sequencing in the ViraFEST assay. The culture ran for 10 days before CD4+ T cells were isolated. The study found no prior SARS-CoV-2 infection in the vaccine recipients, who tested negative for nucleocapsid antibodies. After approximately 2 million PBMC were placed in each well, they were cultured with roughly 11 IU/ml IL-2 and 8 to 10 ug/ml peptides.

The receptor was derived from a human donor who received a COVID-19 vaccine. This chain links TRBV6-5 with TRBJ2-7; 13 bases map to TRBD2. The specimen comprised CD4+ T cells from PBMCs cultured with HCoV-OC43 spike peptides, sampled before COVID-19 vaccination. Subset meaning: HCoV-OC43 spike overlapping peptide pool stimulation. The CDR3 coding sequence is TGTGCCAGCAGCCGAGGGACTAGCGGGGCCTACGAGCAGTACTTC. Amino acids: CASSRGTSGAYEQYF.